The 4 T cell receptor beta chains given below trace back to one sample, sequenced in a study of blood T cell repertoires in COVID-19. Generated by immunoSEQ multiplex PCR, the TCRdb table keeps only in-frame clones and is missing some. Of around 180,000 clones in the sample, approximately 80% were seen once. The specimen was PBMCs or T cells enriched from blood (not recorded which). The receptors stem from a man over 45 who had recovered from COVID-19.

The gene calls are TRBV19 and TRBJ1-3; D not certain. The CDR3 is 14 residues long. Trimming left V 6 bases short and J 0 bases short, with 9 bases between. Germline CDR1 reads LNHDA; CDR2 reads SQIVND (reference sequence). The CDR3 region has the DNA TGTGCCAGTAGCTACGACTACTCTGGAAACACCATATATTTT. Translated: CASSYDYSGNTIYF.

This chain uses TRBV30 with TRBJ1-6; D not certain. Trimming removed 3 bases at V and 0 bases at J, with 3 bases between. This CDR3 has 13 residues. CDR1 is GTSNPN, CDR2 SVGIG, per germline (reference sequence). CDR3 region: CAWRSSYNSPLHF. CDR3 sequence (DNA): TGTGCCTGGAGGAGCTCCTATAATTCACCCCTCCACTTT. The whole variable domain, remainder taken from reference TRBV30 and TRBJ1-6, is SQTIHQWPATLVQPVGSPLSLECTVEGTSNPNLYWYRQAAGRGLQLLFYSVGIGQISSEVPQNLSASRPQDRQFILSSKKLLLSDSGFYLCAWRSSYNSPLHFGNGTRLTVT.

This clone occurred once. This chain uses TRBV4-2 with TRBJ2-7, with no clear D. Deletions cut 1 base from V and 4 bases from J, with 14 bases between. The CDR3 spans 15 residues. Germline CDR1 LGHNA, CDR2 YNFKEQ. The CDR3 DNA reads as TGTGCCAGCAGCCAAGGACGGAGTCCCTCTTACGAGCAGTACTTC. Translation: CASSQGRSPSYEQYF.

The rearrangement uses TRBV15 and TRBJ1-5, with a tentative D call TRBD1 (5 bases). Germline CDR1 is LNHNV and CDR2 is YYDKDF (reference sequence). The CDR3 consists of 15 residues. V lost 4 bases to trimming and J lost 11 bases, with 21 bases between them. CDR3 nucleotide sequence: TGTGCCACCAGCAATGAATTATGGGGGGTAGCGGCCCAGCATTTT. Translating gives CATSNELWGVAAQHF.